The next 7 T cell receptor beta chains were all read from a single sample in a study of blood T cell repertoires in COVID-19. Generated by immunoSEQ multiplex PCR, the TCRdb table keeps only in-frame clones and is missing some. The sample includes under 75,000 clones, 89% of them seen just once. The sequencing input was peripheral blood. The receptors here all came from a man aged 50-59 years with active COVID-19.

This clone was observed a single time. The gene calls are TRBV4-3 and TRBJ2-3, with 12 bases that match TRBD2. There are 15 residues in the CDR3. Germline trimming cut 5 bases from V and 4 bases from J; bases unmatched to any gene: 4. Germline CDR1 is LGHNA and CDR2 is YSLEER. The CDR3 loop is CASSLLAGGPDTQYF. In DNA, the CDR3 is TGCGCCAGCAGCTTGCTAGCGGGGGGGCCAGATACGCAGTATTTT.

J is TRBJ2-3 and V is TRBV6-4; 8 bases agree with TRBD2. V lost 6 bases to trimming and J lost 2 bases; unmatched junction nucleotides: 10. Germline V gives CDR1 MRHNA, CDR2 SNTAGT. The CDR3 loop spans 16 amino acids. The CDR3, as DNA: TGTGCCAGCAGCCGGGGGGGCGGGCTGCCCACAGATACGCAGTATTTT. As protein: CASSRGGGLPTDTQYF.

This rearrangement joins TRBV6-1 to TRBJ2-3; D might be TRBD2 (6 bases). This CDR3 is built from 16 residues. CDR1 and CDR2 from the germline V gene are MNHNS and SASEGT. V was cut by 0 bases and J by 0 bases, with 10 bases left in between. CDR3 nucleotide sequence: TGTGCCAGCAGTGAAGCCTCGGGGACTAGCACAGATACGCAGTATTTT. This sequence encodes CASSEASGTSTDTQYF.

This chain links TRBV27 with TRBJ2-3; no firm D call. V lost 3 bases, J lost 0 bases, and 13 bases lay in between. This CDR3 is 16 amino acids long. CDR1 is MNHEY, CDR2 SMNVEV, per germline (reference sequence). CDR3 in amino acids: CASSFLGLQSTDTQYF. Here the CDR3 DNA reads TGTGCCAGCAGTTTTTTGGGCCTCCAGAGCACAGATACGCAGTATTTT.

J is TRBJ1-1 and V is TRBV5-1; D perhaps matches TRBD1 (5 bases). Deletions cut 4 bases from V and 11 bases from J, with 21 bases between. Looked up from germline, CDR1 is SGHRS and CDR2 is YFSETQ. The CDR3 contains 14 residues. CDR3 amino acids: CASSRTSGSGGAFF. Here the CDR3 DNA reads TGCGCCAGCAGCCGGACGTCCGGGTCCGGGGGGGCTTTCTTT.

CDR3 residues: CASSQDLGGGTQYF. The CDR3 DNA reads as TGTGCCAGCAGCCAAGATCTTGGGGGGGGGACGCAGTATTTT. J is TRBJ2-3 and V is TRBV3-1 (or the pseudogene TRBV3-2); TRBD2 matches at 7 bases. The CDR3 runs 14 residues. From germline, CDR1 is LGHDT and CDR2 YNNKEL (reference sequence). After removal of 0 bases from V and 9 bases from J, the junction contained 6 bases not matched to a gene.

This clone was detected only once. This chain uses TRBV3-1 (or the pseudogene TRBV3-2) with TRBJ1-2; D may be TRBD1 (5 bases). The CDR3 is made up of 13 amino acids. Trimming stripped 2 bases from V and 11 bases from J, with 15 bases between. Germline values: CDR1 LGHDT, CDR2 YNNKEL (reference sequence). In DNA form, the CDR3 reads TGTGCCAGCAGCCAACGGGTAACAGGAGTGTACACCTTC. Translation gives CASSQRVTGVYTF.